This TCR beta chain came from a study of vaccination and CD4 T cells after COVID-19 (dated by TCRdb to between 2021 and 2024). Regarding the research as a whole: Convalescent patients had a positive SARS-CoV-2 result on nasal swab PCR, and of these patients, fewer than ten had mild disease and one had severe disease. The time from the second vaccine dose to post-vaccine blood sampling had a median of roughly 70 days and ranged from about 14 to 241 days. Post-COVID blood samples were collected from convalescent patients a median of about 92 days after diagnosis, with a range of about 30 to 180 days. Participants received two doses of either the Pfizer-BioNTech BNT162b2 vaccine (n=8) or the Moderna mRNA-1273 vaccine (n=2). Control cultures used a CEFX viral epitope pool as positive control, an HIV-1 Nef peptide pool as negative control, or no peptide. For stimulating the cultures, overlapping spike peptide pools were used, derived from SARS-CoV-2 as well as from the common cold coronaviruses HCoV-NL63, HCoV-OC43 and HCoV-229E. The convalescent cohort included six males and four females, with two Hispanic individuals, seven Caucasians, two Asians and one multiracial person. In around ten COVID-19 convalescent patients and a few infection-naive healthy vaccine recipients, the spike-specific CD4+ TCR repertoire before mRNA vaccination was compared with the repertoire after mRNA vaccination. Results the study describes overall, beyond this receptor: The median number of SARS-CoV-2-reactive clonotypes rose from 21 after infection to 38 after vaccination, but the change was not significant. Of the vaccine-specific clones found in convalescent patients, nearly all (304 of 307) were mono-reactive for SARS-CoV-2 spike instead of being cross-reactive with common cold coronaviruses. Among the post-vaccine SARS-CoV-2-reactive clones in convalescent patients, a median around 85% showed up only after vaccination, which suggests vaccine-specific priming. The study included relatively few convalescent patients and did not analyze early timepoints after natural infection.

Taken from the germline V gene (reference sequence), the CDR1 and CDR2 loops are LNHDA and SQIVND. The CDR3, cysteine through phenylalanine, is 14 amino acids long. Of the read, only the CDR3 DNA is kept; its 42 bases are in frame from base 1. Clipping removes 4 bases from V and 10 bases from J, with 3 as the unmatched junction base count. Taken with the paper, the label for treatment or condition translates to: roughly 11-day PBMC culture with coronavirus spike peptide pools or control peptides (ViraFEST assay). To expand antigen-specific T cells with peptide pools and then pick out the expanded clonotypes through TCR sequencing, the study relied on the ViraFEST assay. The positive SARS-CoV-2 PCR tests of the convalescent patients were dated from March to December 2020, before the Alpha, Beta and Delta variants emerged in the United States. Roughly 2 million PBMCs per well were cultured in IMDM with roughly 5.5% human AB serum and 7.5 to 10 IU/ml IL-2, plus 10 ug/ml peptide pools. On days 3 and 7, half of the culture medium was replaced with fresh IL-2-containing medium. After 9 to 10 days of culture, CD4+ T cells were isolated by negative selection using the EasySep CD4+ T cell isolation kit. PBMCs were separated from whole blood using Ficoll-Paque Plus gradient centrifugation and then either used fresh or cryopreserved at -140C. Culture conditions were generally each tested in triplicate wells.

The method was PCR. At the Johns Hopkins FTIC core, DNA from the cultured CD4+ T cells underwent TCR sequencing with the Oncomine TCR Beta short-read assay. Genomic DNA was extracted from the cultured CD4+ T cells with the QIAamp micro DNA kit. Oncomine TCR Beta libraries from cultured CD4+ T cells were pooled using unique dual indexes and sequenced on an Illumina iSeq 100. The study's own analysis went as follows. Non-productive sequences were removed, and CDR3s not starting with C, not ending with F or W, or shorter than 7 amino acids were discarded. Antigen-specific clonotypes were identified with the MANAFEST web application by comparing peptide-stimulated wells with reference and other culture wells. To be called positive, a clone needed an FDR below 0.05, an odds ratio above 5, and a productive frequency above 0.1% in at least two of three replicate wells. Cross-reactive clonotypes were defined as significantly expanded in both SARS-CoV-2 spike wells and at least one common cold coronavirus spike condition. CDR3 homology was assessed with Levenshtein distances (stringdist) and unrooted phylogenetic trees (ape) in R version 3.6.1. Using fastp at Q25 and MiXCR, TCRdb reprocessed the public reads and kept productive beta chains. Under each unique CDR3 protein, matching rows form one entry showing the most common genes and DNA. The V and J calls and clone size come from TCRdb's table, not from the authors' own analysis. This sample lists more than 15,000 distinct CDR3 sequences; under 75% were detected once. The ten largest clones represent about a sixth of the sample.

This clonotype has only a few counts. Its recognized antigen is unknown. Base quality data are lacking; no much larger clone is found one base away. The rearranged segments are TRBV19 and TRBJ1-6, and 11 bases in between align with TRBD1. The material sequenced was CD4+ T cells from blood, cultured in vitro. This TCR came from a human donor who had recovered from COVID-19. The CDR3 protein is CASSTGQGVSPLHF. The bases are TGTGCCAGTAGTACGGGACAGGGGGTGTCACCCCTCCACTTT.